The source of this T cell receptor beta chain is a study of T cell responses to AZD1222 COVID-19 vaccine. Notes on the study in general: Breadth and depth of Spike-specific TCRs rose after two AZD1222 doses. Dominant at 160-218 and 743-854, vaccine-associated CD4 TCRs also spanned spike.

CDR3 length: 15 amino acids. Germline V gene sequence: CDR1 SQVTM, CDR2 ANQGSEA. Trimming cost V 4 bases and J 0 bases, with 12 bases left between them. Remarks on this clone: As yet, its antigen is unknown.

Sequencing used immunoSEQ multiplex PCR; TCRdb keeps in-frame clones, though not all of them. The sample has 120,000 or so clones, 70% to 85% seen once. This receptor was obtained from an adult who received the AZD1222 COVID-19 vaccine. The V gene is TRBV29-1, the J gene TRBJ1-4; TRBD1 is a possible D gene (5 bases). The specimen comprised peripheral blood, sampled 28 days after the second AZD1222 dose. The CDR3 loop reads CSVVEGTATNEKLFF. The CDR3 region has the DNA TGCAGCGTTGTCGAGGGGACTGCAACTAATGAAAAACTGTTTTTT.